The entry that follows covers one T cell receptor (beta chain) sequence. Its antigen remains unidentified. This sample was taken from a study of Ad26.COV2.S vaccination and SARS-CoV-2 variants. Regarding the study as a whole: Spike-specific TCR breadth was greater after Ad26.COV2.S than placebo.

There are 15 residues in the CDR3. Germline values: CDR1 SNHLY, CDR2 FYNNEI. The V end was cut by 2 bases, the J end by 3 bases, with 10 bases between. Only in-frame clones appear in the TCRdb table, and some are missing; sequencing was by immunoSEQ multiplex PCR. The sample yields around 370,000 clones, 92% seen once. This material consisted of peripheral blood, taken after recovery from COVID-19. This sequence was found in a human donor who had recovered from COVID-19. V usage is TRBV2 and J usage is TRBJ2-2; D unclear. The CDR3 here is CASSELRGHTGELFF. Here the CDR3 DNA reads TGTGCCAGCAGTGAACTCCGAGGCCACACCGGGGAGCTGTTTTTT.